This T cell receptor beta chain was profiled in a study of blood T cell repertoires in COVID-19. Across the whole study: Samples came from the United States, Italy and Spain, spanning acute and convalescent COVID-19. T cells, B-cell-depleted T cells, or PBMCs supplied cDNA or gDNA.

The CDR3 covers 15 residues. J gave up 7 bases and V 3 bases, and 9 bases lay outside the gene matches. The germline V gene encodes CDR1 LNHDA and CDR2 SQIVND (reference sequence). In the study's own analysis: Estimated nucleated cell counts came from reference gene primer amplification. Measured with immunoSEQ multiplex PCR; TCRdb has only the in-frame clones, and not every one. That table is the source of V, J and clone size, and D and trimming were worked out from the DNA. This sample has roughly 230,000 clones, with around 83% found just once. The source material was peripheral blood. The receptor comes from a woman between 45 and 65 years old with acute or convalescent COVID-19. The chain uses TRBV19 and TRBJ1-1; 9 positions agree with TRBD1. CDR3 sequence (DNA): TGTGCCAGTAGTATGCACCAGGGACAGGGAGGTGAAGCTTTCTTT. As protein: CASSMHQGQGGEAFF.